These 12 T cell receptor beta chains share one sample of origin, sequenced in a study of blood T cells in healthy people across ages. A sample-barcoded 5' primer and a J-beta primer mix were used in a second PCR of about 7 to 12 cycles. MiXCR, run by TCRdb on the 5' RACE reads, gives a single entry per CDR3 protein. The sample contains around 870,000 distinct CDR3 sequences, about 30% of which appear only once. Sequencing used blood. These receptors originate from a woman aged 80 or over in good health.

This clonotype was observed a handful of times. The CDR3 DNA is TGCAGTGCTAGGGACCTTCAGGGAGTCGGGGAGCTGTTTTTT. It is translated as CSARDLQGVGELFF. The chain combines TRBV20-1 with TRBJ2-2; the D gene could be TRBD1 or TRBD2 (5 bases each). The germline V and J ends were trimmed by 3 bases and 7 bases, with 15 bases remaining between them. Per the germline V gene, CDR1 is DFQATT and CDR2 is SNEGSKA (reference sequence). The CDR3 is 14 residues long.

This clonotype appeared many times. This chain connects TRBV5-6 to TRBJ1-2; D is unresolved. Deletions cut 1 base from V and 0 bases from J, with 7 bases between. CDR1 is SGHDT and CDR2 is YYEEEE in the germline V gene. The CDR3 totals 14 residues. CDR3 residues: CASSLRDTNYGYTF. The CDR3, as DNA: TGTGCCAGCAGCTTGAGAGACACTAACTATGGCTACACCTTC.

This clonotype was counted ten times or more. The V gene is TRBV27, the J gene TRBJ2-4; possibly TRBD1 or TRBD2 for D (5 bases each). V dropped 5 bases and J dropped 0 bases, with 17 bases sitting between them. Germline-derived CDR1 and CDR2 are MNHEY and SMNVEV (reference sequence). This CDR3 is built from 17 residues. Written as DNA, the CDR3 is TGTGCCAGCAGTGGCCCCGACAGACTACTAGCCAAAAACATTCAGTACTTC. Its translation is CASSGPDRLLAKNIQYF.

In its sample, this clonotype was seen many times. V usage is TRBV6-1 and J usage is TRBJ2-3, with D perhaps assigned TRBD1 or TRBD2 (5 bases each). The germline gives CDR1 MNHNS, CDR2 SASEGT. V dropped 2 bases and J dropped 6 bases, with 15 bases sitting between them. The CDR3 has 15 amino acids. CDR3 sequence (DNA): TGTGCCAGCAGTGAACCGGGGCGTGTTGGTGATACGCAGTATTTT. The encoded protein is CASSEPGRVGDTQYF.

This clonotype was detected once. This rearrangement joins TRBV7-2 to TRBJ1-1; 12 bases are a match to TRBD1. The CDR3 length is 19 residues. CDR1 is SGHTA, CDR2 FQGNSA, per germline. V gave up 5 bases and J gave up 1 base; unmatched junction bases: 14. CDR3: CASSGPGQGALGGNTEAFF. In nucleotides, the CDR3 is TGTGCCAGCAGCGGGCCGGGACAGGGGGCGCTGGGTGGGAACACTGAAGCTTTCTTT.

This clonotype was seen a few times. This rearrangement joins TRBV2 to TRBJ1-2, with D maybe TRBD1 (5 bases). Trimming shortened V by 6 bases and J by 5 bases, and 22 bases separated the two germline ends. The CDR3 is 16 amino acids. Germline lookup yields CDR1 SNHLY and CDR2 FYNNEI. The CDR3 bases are TGTGCCAGCAGGGCCCCCTCGGGCAGGGCGGGGTATGGCTACACCTTC. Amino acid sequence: CASRAPSGRAGYGYTF.

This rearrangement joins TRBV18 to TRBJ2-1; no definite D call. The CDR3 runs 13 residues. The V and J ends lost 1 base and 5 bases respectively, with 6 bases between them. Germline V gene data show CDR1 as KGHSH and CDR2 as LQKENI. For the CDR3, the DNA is TGTGCCAGCTCACCACTTCGGGACAATGAGCAGTTCTTC. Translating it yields CASSPLRDNEQFF.

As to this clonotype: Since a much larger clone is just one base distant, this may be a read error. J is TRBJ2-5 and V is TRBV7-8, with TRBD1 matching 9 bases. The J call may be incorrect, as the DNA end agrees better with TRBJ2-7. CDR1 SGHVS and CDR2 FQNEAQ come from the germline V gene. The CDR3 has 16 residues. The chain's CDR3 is CASGLEGTGRVSEQYF. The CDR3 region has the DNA TGTGCCAGCGGCCTTGAGGGGACAGGGCGAGTATCCGAGCAGTACTTC.

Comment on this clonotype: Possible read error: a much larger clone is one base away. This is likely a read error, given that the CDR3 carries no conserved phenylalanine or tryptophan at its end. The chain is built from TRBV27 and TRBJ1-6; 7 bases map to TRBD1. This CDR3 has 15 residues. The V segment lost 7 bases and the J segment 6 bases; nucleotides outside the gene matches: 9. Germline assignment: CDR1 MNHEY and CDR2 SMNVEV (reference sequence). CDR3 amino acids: CASKVGTATNSPLHC. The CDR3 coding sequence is TGTGCCAGCAAGGTCGGGACAGCTACTAATTCACCCCTCCACTGT.

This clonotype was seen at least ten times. DNA for the CDR3: TGCAGCGCCTCACGCCCCCAGCATTTT. Amino acid sequence: CSASRPQHF. The rearrangement links TRBV29-1 to TRBJ1-5; no definite D call. This CDR3 spans 9 amino acids. Trimming cost V 7 bases and J 10 bases, with 8 bases left between them. Germline lookup yields CDR1 SQVTM and CDR2 ANQGSEA.

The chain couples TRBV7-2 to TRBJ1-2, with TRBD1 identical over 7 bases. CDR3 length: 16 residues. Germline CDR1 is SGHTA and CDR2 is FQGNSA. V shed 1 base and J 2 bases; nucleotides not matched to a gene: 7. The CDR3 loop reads CASSLVVAGGNYGYTF. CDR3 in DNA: TGTGCCAGCAGCTTAGTCGTGGCAGGGGGGAACTATGGCTACACCTTC.

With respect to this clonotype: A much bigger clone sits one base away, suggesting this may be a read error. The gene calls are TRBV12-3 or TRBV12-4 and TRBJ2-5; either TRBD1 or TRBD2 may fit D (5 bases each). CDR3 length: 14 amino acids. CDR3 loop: CASRNTGPGETRYF. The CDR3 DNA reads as TGTGCCAGCAGGAACACAGGCCCCGGGGAGACCCGGTACTTC.